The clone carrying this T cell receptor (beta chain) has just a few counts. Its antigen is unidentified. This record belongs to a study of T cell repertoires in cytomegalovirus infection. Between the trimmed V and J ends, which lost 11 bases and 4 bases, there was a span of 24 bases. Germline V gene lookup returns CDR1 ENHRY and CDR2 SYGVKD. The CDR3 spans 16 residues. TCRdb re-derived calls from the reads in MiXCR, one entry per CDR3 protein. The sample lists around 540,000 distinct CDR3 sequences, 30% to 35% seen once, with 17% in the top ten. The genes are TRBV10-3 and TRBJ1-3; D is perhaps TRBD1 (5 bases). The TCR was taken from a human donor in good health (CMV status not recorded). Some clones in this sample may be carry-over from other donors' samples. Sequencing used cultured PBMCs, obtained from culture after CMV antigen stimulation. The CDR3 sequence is CAVSNSGGGVGNTIYF. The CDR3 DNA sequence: TGTGCCGTGTCCAACAGCGGGGGGGGAGTCGGAAACACCATATATTTT.